This T cell receptor (beta chain) was sequenced in a study of blood T cell repertoires in COVID-19. Study-wide background: Specimens from acute and convalescent COVID-19 originated in the United States, Italy and Spain.

The germline V gene has CDR1 SGHVS and CDR2 FQNEAQ. The V gene lost 1 base and the J gene lost 1 base, with 5 bases spanning the gap. The CDR3 totals 13 residues. Original processing notes: Nucleated cell number was recorded as an estimate derived from reference gene primer amplification. TCRdb keeps only in-frame clones here, not all; method: immunoSEQ multiplex PCR. The V and J calls and clone size are taken from that table; D and trimming were inferred from the DNA. The sample shows about 250,000 clones, around 88% of them seen only once. The TCR was taken from a man older than 75 with acute or convalescent COVID-19. The chain carries TRBV7-8 and TRBJ2-7; D unresolved. Material: peripheral blood. The CDR3 loop reads CASSLGRSYEQYF. The CDR3, as DNA: TGTGCCAGCAGCTTAGGGCGGTCCTACGAGCAGTACTTC.